Each of the 10 T cell receptor beta chains below was sequenced from the same sample in a study of tumor-infiltrating lymphocytes in primary liver carcinoma. Taking roughly 18-32 mg of unsorted bulk tissue, the authors co-extracted RNA and DNA. Total RNA (roughly 0.45 ug) served as template for TCR beta cDNA synthesis primed by a constant-region primer. ARM-PCR was slightly modified, and three nested multiplex PCR rounds with it gave rise to the TCR beta libraries. Both of the initial two PCR rounds ran for around 9 cycles and employed TRBV1-TRBV30 forward primers alongside a C-beta reverse primer. TCRdb reprocessed the multiplex PCR reads with MiXCR, giving one entry per CDR3 protein. The data contain tens of thousands of distinct CDR3 sequences, less than 85% of them seen just once; the ten biggest clones take up around 15%. The sample comprised liver tumor tissue from sampling region 4. The subset: tumor region T4, right-lateral pole. The receptor set was obtained from a man aged 35-49 years with primary liver carcinoma and hepatitis B virus infection.

A word on this clonotype: The junction shows a germline mismatch at one end, possibly a read error. V gene TRBV6-2 or TRBV6-3 combines with J gene TRBJ2-7; D remains ambiguous. The CDR3 runs to 12 residues. Germline CDR1 MNHEY, CDR2 SVGEGT. CDR3 bases: TGTGTCAGCACCCCTAGTGTCTACGAGCAGTACTTC. It encodes CVSTPSVYEQYF.

CDR3 nucleotide sequence: TGCAGCGTTGAAAACCGTCGGAGGGGATTAGCCTACGAGCAGTACTTC. Its protein is CSVENRRRGLAYEQYF. V gene TRBV29-1 combines with J gene TRBJ2-7; tentatively, D is TRBD2 (6 bases). CDR3 length: 16 amino acids. Germline V CDR1 and CDR2: SQVTM, ANQGSEA. V was trimmed by 2 bases and J by 2 bases, leaving 19 bases between them.

As to this clonotype: This likely comes from a read error, as the CDR3 has no conserved phenylalanine or tryptophan at its end. The chain carries TRBV29-1 and TRBJ1-5; D perhaps matches TRBD1 (6 bases). Germline CDR1 is SQVTM and CDR2 is ANQGSEA. This CDR3 is built from 13 residues. V lost 4 bases and J lost 9, with 16 bases in between. For the CDR3, the DNA is TGCAGCGTTGTCGGACAGATCATTCTGCCCCAGCATTTA. It is translated as CSVVGQIILPQHL.

Turning to this clonotype: This likely comes from a read error, as the CDR3 has no conserved phenylalanine or tryptophan at its end. The chain is built from TRBV6-5 and TRBJ2-7, with TRBD2 matching 10 bases. CDR1 is MNHEY and CDR2 is SVGAGI in the germline V gene. CDR3 size: 14 residues. Trimming at V came to 8 bases and at J to 6 bases, leaving 10 bases not matched to a gene. The CDR3 DNA is TGTGCCAGCGGTTCTTCAGCGGGAGGGGTCGAGCAGTACCTC. It encodes CASGSSAGGVEQYL.

Concerning this clonotype: At one end the junction does not follow the germline gene, possibly because of a read error. V and J are TRBV11-2 and TRBJ2-6; 8 nucleotides line up with TRBD1. The CDR3 has 21 amino acids. In germline, CDR1 is SGHAT, CDR2 FQNNGV. The CDR3 DNA is TGTGCCAGCAGTATGGGGGAAGACAGGGGCATTTCCCTCTCTGGGGTCAACGTCCTGACTTTC. It specifies CASSMGEDRGISLSGVNVLTF.

The chain is built from TRBV7-9 and TRBJ2-2; possibly TRBD2 for D (5 bases). The ends were cut back, 10 bases at V and 2 bases at J, with 14 bases in the middle. This CDR3 has 14 amino acids. CDR1 is SEHNR, CDR2 FQNEAQ, per germline (reference sequence). The CDR3 nucleotides are TGTGCCACTAGCTTTGGAGGAAACACCGGGGAGCTGTTTTTT. It codes for CATSFGGNTGELFF.

Comment on this clonotype: The conserved phenylalanine or tryptophan normally closing the CDR3 is absent here, so this likely arose from a read error. This chain connects TRBV5-1 to TRBJ2-7, with 8 bases fitting TRBD2. Losses at the gene ends were 0 bases for V and 4 bases for J; bases not matched to a gene: 12. Germline CDR1 reads SGHRS; CDR2 reads YFSETQ. This CDR3 spans 17 amino acids. This CDR3 is CASSLAGGGRHPYEQYL. The CDR3 bases are TGCGCCAGCAGCTTGGCCGGGGGCGGGAGGCACCCTTACGAGCAGTACCTC.

The chain carries TRBV30 and TRBJ2-2; no reliable D call. Trimming removed 5 bases from V and 9 bases from J, with 10 bases in between. Per germline, CDR1 GTSNPN and CDR2 SVGIG (reference sequence). This CDR3 is 11 amino acids long. In DNA form, the CDR3 reads TGTGCCTGGGTGTTGGCGTGGGAGCTGTTTTTT. This encodes CAWVLAWELFF.

In regard to this clonotype: Being one base from a much bigger clone, this may be a read error. In this CDR3 the conserved last residue, phenylalanine or tryptophan, is missing, so a read error is likely. The V gene is TRBV7-9, the J gene TRBJ2-7; D gene ambiguous. The CDR3 contains 13 residues. Germline CDR1 SEHNR, CDR2 FQNEAQ (reference sequence). CDR3 residues: CTSSSENSYEQYL. The CDR3 DNA sequence: TGTACCAGCAGCTCTGAGAACTCCTACGAGCAGTACTTA.

On this clonotype itself: A junction boundary mismatches the germline segment, possibly from a read error. The CDR3 DNA is TGCGCCAGCAGCACAAGGACTTCAGTGAATTCACCCCTCCACTTT. As protein: CASSTRTSVNSPLHF. The chain links TRBV5-6 to TRBJ1-6; D ambiguous. Germline V gives CDR1 SGHDT, CDR2 YYEEEE. The CDR3 consists of 15 residues.